This entry is about one T cell receptor (beta chain). This entry is derived from a study of T cells in Graves' hyperthyroidism and ophthalmopathy. Amplified regions were TCR beta CDR3 sequences from RNA transcripts. Researchers ran a first-round RT-PCR on the TCR CDR3 using the HTBI primer set. From the multiplex PCR reads, TCRdb called clonotypes with MiXCR, one entry per CDR3 protein. The sample holds 500,000 to 800,000 distinct CDR3 sequences, approximately 15% seen once. Germline V gene data show CDR1 as DFQATT and CDR2 as SNEGSKA (reference sequence). This CDR3 region has 15 residues. The V and J ends lost 0 bases and 5 bases, in that order; junction bases with no gene match: 6.

The receptor was derived from a woman between 50 and 59 years old with Graves' ophthalmopathy. This chain joins TRBV20-1 and TRBJ2-5; 10 bases align to TRBD2. Sequencing was performed on blood. The CDR3 protein is CSARDRLAGVETQYF. In DNA, the CDR3 is TGCAGTGCTAGAGATCGGCTAGCGGGAGTTGAGACCCAGTACTTC.